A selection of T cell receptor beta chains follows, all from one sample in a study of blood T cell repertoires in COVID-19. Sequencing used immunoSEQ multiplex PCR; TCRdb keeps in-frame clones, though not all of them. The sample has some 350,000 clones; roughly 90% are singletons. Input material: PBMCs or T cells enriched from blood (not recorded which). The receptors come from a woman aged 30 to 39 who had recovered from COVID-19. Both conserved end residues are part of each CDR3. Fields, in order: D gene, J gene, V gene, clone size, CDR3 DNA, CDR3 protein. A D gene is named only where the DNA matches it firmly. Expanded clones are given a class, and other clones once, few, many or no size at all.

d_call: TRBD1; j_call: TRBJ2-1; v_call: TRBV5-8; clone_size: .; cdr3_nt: TGTGCCAGCAGCAGTACAGGGGGGACCTACAATGAGCAGTTCTTC; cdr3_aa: CASSSTGGTYNEQFF
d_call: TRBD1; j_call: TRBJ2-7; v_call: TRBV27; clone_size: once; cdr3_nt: TGTGCCAGCAGTCCAGGGACAGCCTACGAGCAGTACTTC; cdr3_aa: CASSPGTAYEQYF
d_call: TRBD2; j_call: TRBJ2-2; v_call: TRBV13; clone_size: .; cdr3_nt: TGTGCCAGCAGCCGAATAGCGGGAAGGGACACCGGGGAGCTGTTTTTT; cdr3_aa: CASSRIAGRDTGELFF
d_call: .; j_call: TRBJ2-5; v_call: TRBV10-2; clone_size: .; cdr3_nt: TGCGCCAGTAGACACAACCAAGAGACCCAGTACTTC; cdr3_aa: CASRHNQETQYF
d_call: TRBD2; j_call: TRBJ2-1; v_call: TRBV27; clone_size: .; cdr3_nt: TGTGCCAGCAGTGCCCTAGCGGGAGGGTTTGATAAGCAGTTCTTC; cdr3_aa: CASSALAGGFDKQFF
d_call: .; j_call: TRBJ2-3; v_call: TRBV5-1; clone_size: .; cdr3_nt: TGCGCCAGCAGGTCGATAGCGGCAGATACGCAGTATTTT; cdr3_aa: CASRSIAADTQYF
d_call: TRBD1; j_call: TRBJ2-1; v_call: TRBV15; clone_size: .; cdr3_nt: TGTGCCACCAGCAGGGGGACAGAAAGCTACAATGAGCAGTTCTTC; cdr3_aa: CATSRGTESYNEQFF
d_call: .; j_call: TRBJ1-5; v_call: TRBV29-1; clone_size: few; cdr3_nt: TGCAGCGTTGGGCCTGATCAGCCCCAGCATTTT; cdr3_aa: CSVGPDQPQHF
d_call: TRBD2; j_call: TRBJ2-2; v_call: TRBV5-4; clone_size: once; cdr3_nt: TGTGCCAGCAGCTTCTTCAGCGGGGGGGCCGGCGGGGAGCTGTTTTTT; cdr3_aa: CASSFFSGGAGGELFF
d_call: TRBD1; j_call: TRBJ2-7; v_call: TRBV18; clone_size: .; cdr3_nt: TGTGCCAGCTCCTCCGGGACAGGGTTCGACGAGCAGTACTTC; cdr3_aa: CASSSGTGFDEQYF
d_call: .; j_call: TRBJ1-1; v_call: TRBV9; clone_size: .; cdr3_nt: TGTGCCAGCAGCGTGGCAGGGTGGATGAACACTGAAGCTTTCTTT; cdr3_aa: CASSVAGWMNTEAFF
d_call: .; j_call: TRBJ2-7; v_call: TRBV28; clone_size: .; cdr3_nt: TGTGCCAGCAGTTTATGGGACTCACGGCCCTCCTACGAGCAGTACTTC; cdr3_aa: CASSLWDSRPSYEQYF
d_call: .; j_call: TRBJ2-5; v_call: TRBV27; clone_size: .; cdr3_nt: TGTGCCAGCAGTCCCGCGTCAGGGGCCGCTCAAGAGACCCAGTACTTC; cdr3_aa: CASSPASGAAQETQYF
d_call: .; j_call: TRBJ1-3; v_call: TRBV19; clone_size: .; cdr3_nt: TGTGCCAGTAGTACCTGGGCAGGGACTGGAAACACCATATATTTT; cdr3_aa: CASSTWAGTGNTIYF
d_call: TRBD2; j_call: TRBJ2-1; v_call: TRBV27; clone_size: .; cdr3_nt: TGTGCCAGCAGCCCCTCGGGACTAGGGAGCTCCTACAATGAGCAGTTCTTC; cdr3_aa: CASSPSGLGSSYNEQFF
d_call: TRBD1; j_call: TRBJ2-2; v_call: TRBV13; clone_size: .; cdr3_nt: TGTGCCAGTACCGGGACAGGGATCCTCACCGGGGAGCTGTTTTTT; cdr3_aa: CASTGTGILTGELFF
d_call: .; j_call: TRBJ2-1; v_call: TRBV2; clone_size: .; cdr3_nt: TGTGCCAGTCACCCCTACCGGCACCCAGGCGATGAGCAGTTCTTC; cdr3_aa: CASHPYRHPGDEQFF
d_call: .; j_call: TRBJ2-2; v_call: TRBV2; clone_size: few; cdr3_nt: TGTGCCAGCAGTGAACAGGGGAAGACCGGGGAGCTGTTTTTT; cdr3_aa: CASSEQGKTGELFF
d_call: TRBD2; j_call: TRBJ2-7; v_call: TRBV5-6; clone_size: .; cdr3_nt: TGTGCCAGCAGCTTGGTCGGCGGGAGGAGCTCCTACGAGCAGTACTTC; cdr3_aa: CASSLVGGRSSYEQYF
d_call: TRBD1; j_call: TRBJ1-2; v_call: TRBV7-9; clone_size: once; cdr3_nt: TGTGCCAGTGCCGGACAGGGGGAATACTATGGCTACACCTTC; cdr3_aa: CASAGQGEYYGYTF
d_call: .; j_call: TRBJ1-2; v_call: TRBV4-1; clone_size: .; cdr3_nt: TGCGCCAGCAGCCAACCTGGACAGCTCCGCTATGGCTACACCTTC; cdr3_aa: CASSQPGQLRYGYTF
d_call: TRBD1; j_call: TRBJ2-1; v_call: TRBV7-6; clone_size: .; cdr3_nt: TGTGCCAGCAGTTCTACAGGACAGGGGGCTGAGAATGAGCAGTTCTTC; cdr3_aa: CASSSTGQGAENEQFF
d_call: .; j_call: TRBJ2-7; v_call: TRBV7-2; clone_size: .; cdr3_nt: TGTGCCAGCAGCTTACCAGAATCCTACGAGCAGTACTTC; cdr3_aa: CASSLPESYEQYF